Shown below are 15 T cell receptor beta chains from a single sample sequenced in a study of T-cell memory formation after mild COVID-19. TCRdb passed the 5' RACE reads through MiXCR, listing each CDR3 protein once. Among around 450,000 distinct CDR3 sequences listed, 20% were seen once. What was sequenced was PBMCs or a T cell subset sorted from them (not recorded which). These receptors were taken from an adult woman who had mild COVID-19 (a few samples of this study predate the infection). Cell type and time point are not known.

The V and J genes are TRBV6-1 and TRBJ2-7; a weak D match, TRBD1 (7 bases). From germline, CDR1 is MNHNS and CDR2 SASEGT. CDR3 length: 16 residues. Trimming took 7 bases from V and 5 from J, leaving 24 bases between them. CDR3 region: CASNPPGAGQTNEQYF. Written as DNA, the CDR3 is TGTGCCAGCAATCCCCCCGGGGCGGGACAGACTAACGAGCAGTACTTC.

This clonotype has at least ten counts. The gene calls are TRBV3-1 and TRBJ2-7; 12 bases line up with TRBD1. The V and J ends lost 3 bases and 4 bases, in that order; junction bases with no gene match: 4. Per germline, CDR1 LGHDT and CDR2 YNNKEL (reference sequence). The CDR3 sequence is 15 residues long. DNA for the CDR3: TGTGCCAGCAGCCAGCCGGGACAGGGGGCGTACGAGCAGTACTTC. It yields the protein CASSQPGQGAYEQYF.

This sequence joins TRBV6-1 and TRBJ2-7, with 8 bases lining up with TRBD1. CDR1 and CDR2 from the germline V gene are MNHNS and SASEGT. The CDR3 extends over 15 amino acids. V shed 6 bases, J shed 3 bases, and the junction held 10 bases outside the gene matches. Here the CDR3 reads CASSERGQERYEQYF. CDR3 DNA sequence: TGTGCCAGCAGCGAGAGGGGACAGGAACGCTACGAGCAGTACTTC.

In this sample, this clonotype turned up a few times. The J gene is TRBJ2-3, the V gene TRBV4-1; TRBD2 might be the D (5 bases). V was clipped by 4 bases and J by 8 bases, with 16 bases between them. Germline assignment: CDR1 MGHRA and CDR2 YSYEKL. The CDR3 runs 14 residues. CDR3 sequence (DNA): TGCGCCAGCAGCCTCGGCTTGGGAGTGGTTACGCAGTATTTT. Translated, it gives CASSLGLGVVTQYF.

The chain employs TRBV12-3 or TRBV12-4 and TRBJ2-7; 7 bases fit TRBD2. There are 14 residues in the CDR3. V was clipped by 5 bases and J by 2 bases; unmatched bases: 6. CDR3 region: CASSPGGYPYEQYF. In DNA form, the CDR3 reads TGTGCCAGCAGTCCCGGGGGGTATCCCTACGAGCAGTACTTC.

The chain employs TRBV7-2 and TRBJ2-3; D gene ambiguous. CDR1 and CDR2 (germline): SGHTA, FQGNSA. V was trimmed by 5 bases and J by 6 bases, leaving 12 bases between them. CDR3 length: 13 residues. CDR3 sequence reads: CASSPQSGDTQYF. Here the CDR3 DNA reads TGTGCCAGCAGCCCCCAGTCTGGGGATACGCAGTATTTT.

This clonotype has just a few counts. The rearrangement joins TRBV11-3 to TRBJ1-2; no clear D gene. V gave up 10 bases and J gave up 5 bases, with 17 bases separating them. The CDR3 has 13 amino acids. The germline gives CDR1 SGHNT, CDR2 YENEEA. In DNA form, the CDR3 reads TGTGCCACCCTGAAACATAGAGATTATGGCTACACCTTC. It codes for CATLKHRDYGYTF. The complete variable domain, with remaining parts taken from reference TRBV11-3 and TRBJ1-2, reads EAGVVQSPRYKIIEKKQPVAFWCNPISGHNTLYWYLQNLGQGPELLIRYENEEAVDDSQLPKDRFSAERLKGVDSTLKIQPAELGDSAVYLCATLKHRDYGYTFGSGTRLTVV.

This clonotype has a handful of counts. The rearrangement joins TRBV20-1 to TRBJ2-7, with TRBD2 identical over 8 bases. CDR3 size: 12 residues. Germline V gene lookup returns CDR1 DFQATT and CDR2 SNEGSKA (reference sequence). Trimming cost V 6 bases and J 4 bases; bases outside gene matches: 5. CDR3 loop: CSARGGQYEQYF. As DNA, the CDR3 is TGCAGTGCCCGGGGGGGCCAATACGAGCAGTACTTC.

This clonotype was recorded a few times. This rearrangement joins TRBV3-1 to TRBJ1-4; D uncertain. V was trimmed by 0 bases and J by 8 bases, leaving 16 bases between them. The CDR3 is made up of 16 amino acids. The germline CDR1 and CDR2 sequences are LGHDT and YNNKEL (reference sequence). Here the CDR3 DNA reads TGTGCCAGCAGCCAAGAAGTCGGAGGCGTGGGAGAAAAACTGTTTTTT. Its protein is CASSQEVGGVGEKLFF.

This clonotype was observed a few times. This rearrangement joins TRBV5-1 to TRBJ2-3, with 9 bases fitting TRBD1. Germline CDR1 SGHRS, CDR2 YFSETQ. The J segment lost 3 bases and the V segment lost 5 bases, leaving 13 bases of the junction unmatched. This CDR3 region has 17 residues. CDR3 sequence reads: CASRPGARDRATDTQYF. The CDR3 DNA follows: TGCGCCAGCAGGCCTGGCGCCCGGGACAGGGCAACAGATACGCAGTATTTT.

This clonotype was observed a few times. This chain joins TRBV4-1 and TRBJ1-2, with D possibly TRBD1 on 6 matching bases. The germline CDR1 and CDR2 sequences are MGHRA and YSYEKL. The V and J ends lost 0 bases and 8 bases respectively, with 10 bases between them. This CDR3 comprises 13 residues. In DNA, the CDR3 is TGCGCCAGCAGCCAAGAACCAGGACAGGGCTACACCTTC. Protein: CASSQEPGQGYTF.

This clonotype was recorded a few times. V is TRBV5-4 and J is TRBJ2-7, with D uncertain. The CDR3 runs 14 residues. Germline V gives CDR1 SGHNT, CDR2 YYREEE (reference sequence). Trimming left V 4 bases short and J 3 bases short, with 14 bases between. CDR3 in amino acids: CASSPDTFLYEQYF. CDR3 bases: TGTGCCAGCAGCCCTGACACCTTCCTCTACGAGCAGTACTTC.

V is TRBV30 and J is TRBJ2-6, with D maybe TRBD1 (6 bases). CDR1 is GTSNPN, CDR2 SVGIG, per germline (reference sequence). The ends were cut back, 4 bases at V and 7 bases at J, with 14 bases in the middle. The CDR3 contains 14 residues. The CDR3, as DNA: TGTGCCTGGACCGGGACAAACGCCGCCAACGTCCTGACTTTC. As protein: CAWTGTNAANVLTF. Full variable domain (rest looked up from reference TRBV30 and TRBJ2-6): SQTIHQWPATLVQPVGSPLSLECTVEGTSNPNLYWYRQAAGRGLQLLFYSVGIGQISSEVPQNLSASRPQDRQFILSSKKLLLSDSGFYLCAWTGTNAANVLTFGAGSRLTVL.

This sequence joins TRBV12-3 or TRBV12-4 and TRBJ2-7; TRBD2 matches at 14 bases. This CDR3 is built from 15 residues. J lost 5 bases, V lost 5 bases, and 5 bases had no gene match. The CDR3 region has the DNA TGTGCCAGCAGTCCGGGACTAGCGGGAGCCCACGAGCAGTACTTC. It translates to CASSPGLAGAHEQYF.

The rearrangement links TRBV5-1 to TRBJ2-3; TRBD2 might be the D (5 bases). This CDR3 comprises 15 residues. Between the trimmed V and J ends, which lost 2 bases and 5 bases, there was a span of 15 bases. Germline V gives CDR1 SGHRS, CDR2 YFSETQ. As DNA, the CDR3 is TGCGCCAGCAGCTTAGCCGGGAAGGGCGGAGATACGCAGTATTTT. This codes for CASSLAGKGGDTQYF.